Following are 18 T cell receptor beta chains from one sample sequenced in a study of shared clonotypes between healthy human individuals. Clones were sequenced by immunoSEQ multiplex PCR, and TCRdb holds only the in-frame ones, with some missing. The table records about 1 million clones, around 76% of them present only once. The sample was memory CD4+ T cells sorted from blood. Subset described: CD45RA-negative fraction. These TCRs come from a man aged 18 to 35 in good health.

Only one count was recorded for this clone. Given a much more abundant clone one base away, this may be a read error. Other DNA sequences in the sample encode the same CDR3. The rearrangement uses TRBV9 and TRBJ1-2, with TRBD1 matching 7 bases. Germline assignment: CDR1 SGDLS and CDR2 YYNGEE. With V trimmed by 0 bases and J by 6 bases, 8 bases remained unmatched. The CDR3 contains 15 residues. The CDR3 region has the DNA TGTGCCAGCAGCGTAGAGGGCAGGGGGACCGATGGCTACACCTTC. Translating it yields CASSVEGRGTDGYTF.

V usage is TRBV5-1 and J usage is TRBJ2-5, with D tentatively TRBD1 (6 bases). The V gene lost 0 bases and the J gene lost 7 bases, with 13 bases spanning the gap. The CDR3 contains 14 residues. Germline lookup yields CDR1 SGHRS and CDR2 YFSETQ. CDR3 nucleotide sequence: TGCGCCAGCAGCTTGGAGGACAGAGTCGGGACCCAGTACTTC. Encoded protein: CASSLEDRVGTQYF. The full variable domain, completed using reference TRBV5-1 and TRBJ2-5, is KAGVTQTPRYLIKTRGQQVTLSCSPISGHRSVSWYQQTPGQGLQFLFEYFSETQRNKGNFPGRFSGRQFSNSRSEMNVSTLELGDSALYLCASSLEDRVGTQYFGPGTRLLVL.

The chain has TRBV5-1 and TRBJ2-5, with 9 nucleotides matching TRBD2. The CDR3 spans 14 residues. Per germline, CDR1 SGHRS and CDR2 YFSETQ. V lost 2 bases and J lost 7; bases outside the gene matches: 6. CDR3: CASSLASGAATQYF. The CDR3 nucleotides are TGCGCCAGCAGCTTAGCTAGCGGGGCGGCGACCCAGTACTTC.

The chain couples TRBV7-9 to TRBJ1-4; tentative D call: TRBD1 (6 bases). The CDR3 is 15 residues long. The V end lost 5 bases, the J end lost 6 bases, and 16 bases lay between the germline ends. CDR1 is SEHNR and CDR2 is FQNEAQ in the germline V gene (reference sequence). The CDR3 spells CASSLRGASDEKLFF. The CDR3 coding sequence is TGTGCCAGCAGCCTCCGGGGGGCTTCGGATGAAAAACTGTTTTTT.

The rearrangement uses TRBV5-5 and TRBJ2-5; 11 nucleotides match TRBD1. Germline CDR1 and CDR2: SGHKS and YYEKEE (reference sequence). The CDR3 has 15 amino acids. With V trimmed by 0 bases and J by 4 bases, 2 bases remained unmatched. The CDR3 bases are TGTGCCAGCAGCTTGGTGGGACAGGGGGGAGAGACCCAGTACTTC. It yields the protein CASSLVGQGGETQYF.

This clone was detected once. Distinct nucleotide sequences in the sample also encode this CDR3. The V call is TRBV29-1, the J call TRBJ1-4, with D unresolved. Trimming removed 4 bases at V and 3 bases at J, with 12 bases between. The CDR3 sequence is 14 residues long. In germline, CDR1 is SQVTM, CDR2 ANQGSEA. As DNA, the CDR3 is TGCAGCGTTGCACGGGGTTCGGCTAATGAAAAACTGTTTTTT. Residues: CSVARGSANEKLFF.

This clone was found a few times. This rearrangement joins TRBV19 to TRBJ1-1, with a possible D match to TRBD1 (5 bases). CDR3 length equals 14 residues. Trimming stripped 7 bases from V and 4 bases from J, with 16 bases between. Germline CDR1 LNHDA, CDR2 SQIVND (reference sequence). The chain's CDR3 is CASTPLGRVTEAFF. The CDR3 DNA follows: TGTGCCAGTACCCCACTGGGCAGGGTCACTGAAGCTTTCTTT.

The chain has TRBV7-3 and TRBJ1-5; possible D gene TRBD1, 6 bases. V was cut by 4 bases and J by 4 bases, with 8 bases left in between. The CDR3 sequence is 13 residues long. Germline values: CDR1 SGHTA, CDR2 FQGTGA. Written as DNA, the CDR3 is TGTGCCAGCAGCTCGGGGGCGAATCAGCCCCAGCATTTT. Protein sequence: CASSSGANQPQHF.

This chain links TRBV7-2 with TRBJ1-3; D is perhaps TRBD1 (5 bases). V dropped 2 bases and J dropped 4 bases, with 9 bases sitting between them. Germline V lookup: CDR1 SGHTA, CDR2 FQGNSA. The length of the CDR3 is 14 residues. CDR3 protein: CASSLPQGGNTIYF. The CDR3 DNA sequence: TGTGCCAGCAGCTTACCTCAGGGCGGAAACACCATATATTTT.

This clone came up a few times. The chain links TRBV30 to TRBJ2-4, with 7 bases that match TRBD2. The germline V gene has CDR1 GTSNPN and CDR2 SVGIG (reference sequence). The CDR3 loop spans 14 amino acids. V dropped 8 bases and J dropped 5; count of bases not matched to a gene: 12. The CDR3 coding sequence is TGTGCCCGCAAGTCGGCTAGCGGAGAAAACATTCAGTACTTC. This encodes CARKSASGENIQYF.

Details on this clone: It is likely a read error, because the conserved phenylalanine at the end of the CDR3 is missing. The DNA is omitted, as the CDR3 cannot be located on it reliably, and the CDR3 follows TCRdb's listing. The V and J genes are TRBV7-8 and TRBJ1-2; the listed D gene, TRBD1, was not tested against the DNA. The CDR3 is 13 residues long, counting both termini. Per germline, CDR1 SGHVS and CDR2 FQNEAQ. The CDR3 spells CASSLLGQGFSSA.

The genes are TRBV15 and TRBJ2-5; the match to TRBD1 covers 10 bases. CDR3 length equals 16 residues. Trimming at V came to 1 base and at J to 5 bases, leaving 7 bases not matched to a gene. Germline lookup yields CDR1 LNHNV and CDR2 YYDKDF (reference sequence). This CDR3 is CATSRGGGTGEETQYF. The CDR3 nucleotides read TGTGCCACCAGCAGAGGGGGCGGGACAGGGGAGGAGACCCAGTACTTC.

The chain uses TRBV7-2 and TRBJ2-3, with TRBD2 as a possible D gene (6 bases). The CDR3 loop spans 12 amino acids. Germline CDR1 is SGHTA and CDR2 is FQGNSA. V lost 6 bases and J lost 5, with 9 bases in between. The CDR3 reads CASSRAGDTQYF. The CDR3 DNA follows: TGTGCCAGCAGTCGAGCGGGAGATACGCAGTATTTT.

The chain has TRBV18 and TRBJ2-2; no clear D. Germline lookup yields CDR1 KGHSH and CDR2 LQKENI. The CDR3 consists of 14 residues. Deletions cut 4 bases from V and 0 bases from J, with 6 bases between. CDR3 sequence reads: CASSLAANTGELFF. For the CDR3, the DNA is TGTGCCAGCTCACTGGCCGCGAACACCGGGGAGCTGTTTTTT. Full variable domain (remainder filled in from reference TRBV18 and TRBJ2-2): NAGVMQNPRHLVRRRGQEARLRCSPMKGHSHVYWYRQLPEEGLKFMVYLQKENIIDESGMPKERFSAEFPKEGPSILRIQQVVRGDSAAYFCASSLAANTGELFFGEGSRLTVL.

The chain recombines TRBV5-1 with TRBJ2-5; D perhaps matches TRBD2 (5 bases). V lost 1 base and J lost 5, with 12 bases in between. Per germline, CDR1 SGHRS and CDR2 YFSETQ. The CDR3 totals 14 residues. CDR3 DNA: TGCGCCAGCAGCTTGTTGATCGGGGTGGAGACCCAGTACTTC. Translation gives CASSLLIGVETQYF.

The chain employs TRBV5-5 and TRBJ1-2; 7 bases align to TRBD1. There are 17 residues in the CDR3. The germline gives CDR1 SGHKS, CDR2 YYEKEE (reference sequence). Trimming removed 0 bases from V and 5 bases from J; junction bases left unmatched: 13. The CDR3 DNA follows: TGTGCCAGCAGCTTGGGAGGATCCCAGGACAGGATTTATGGCTACACCTTC. It yields the protein CASSLGGSQDRIYGYTF. The full variable domain, rest sourced from reference TRBV5-5 and TRBJ1-2, is DAGVTQSPTHLIKTRGQQVTLRCSPISGHKSVSWYQQVLGQGPQFIFQYYEKEERGRGNFPDRFSARQFPNYSSELNVNALLLGDSALYLCASSLGGSQDRIYGYTFGSGTRLTVV.

This clone appeared a single time. The chain carries TRBV2 and TRBJ2-5; no clear D. Germline-derived CDR1 and CDR2 are SNHLY and FYNNEI. This CDR3 has 12 residues. The V and J ends lost 6 bases and 0 bases respectively, with 5 bases between them. CDR3 sequence (DNA): TGTGCCAGCAGGGTCTACCAAGAGACCCAGTACTTC. This sequence encodes CASRVYQETQYF.

This clone was counted a single time. The gene calls are TRBV5-1 and TRBJ2-5; 10 positions match TRBD1. Trimming took 4 bases from V and 4 from J; bases not matched to a gene: 10. The germline CDR1 and CDR2 sequences are SGHRS and YFSETQ. This CDR3 is 16 amino acids long. The chain's CDR3 is CASSRGQGPLGETQYF. In nucleotides, the CDR3 is TGCGCCAGCAGCCGGGGACAGGGGCCACTGGGAGAGACCCAGTACTTC.